This TCR beta chain is drawn from a study of CD8+ T cells in alopecia areata. About the research overall: Patients received oral tofacitinib, 5 to 10 mg twice daily, for moderate-to-severe alopecia areata. Tofacitinib was given for 6 to 18 months, then stopped for 6 months.

Findings and caveats of the study: Against the mouse data, patients shared TCRs less clearly, possibly for HLA reasons. Especially in alopecia totalis/universalis, lesional scalp showed greater clonality than normal scalp did.

In regard to this clone: Its antigen is not known.

Extracted RNA was reverse transcribed into cDNA, the sequencing template. The repertoire was sequenced with immunoSEQ multiplex PCR; TCRdb's copy has only in-frame clones and lacks some. This repertoire shows around 50,000 clones, 96% found once; its top ten account for roughly 24%. The CDR3 consists of 14 residues. CDR1 and CDR2 (germline): MNHEY, SVGAGI. V was pared by 0 bases and J by 10 bases, with 7 bases of the junction left unmatched. The rearrangement links TRBV6-5 to TRBJ2-7; 9 nucleotides line up with TRBD2. The sample here was CD8+ T cells sorted from blood, taken at week 0. The TCR originated in a human donor with alopecia areata. As DNA, the CDR3 is TGTGCCAGCAGTTACTCCTCGGCTAGCGGGAACCAGTACTTC. Encoded protein: CASSYSSASGNQYF.